This T cell receptor beta chain was identified in a study of T-cell reconstitution after alpha-beta-depleted transplantation in children. The V and J ends lost 5 bases and 8 bases, in that order; junction bases with no gene match: 11. CDR1 is LGHNA and CDR2 is YNFKEQ in the germline V gene. There are 14 residues in the CDR3. This clonotype has just a few counts. Unique molecular identifiers were incorporated during preparation of the TCRbeta library. TCRdb called the PCR reads again in MiXCR, with one record for every CDR3 protein. The data show approximately 520,000 distinct CDR3 sequences, with around a third seen just once and about 2.3% held by the top ten.

Sequences were derived from PBMCs from the stem cell graft donor, sampled from the stem cell graft. The gene calls are TRBV4-2 and TRBJ1-2, with TRBD1 identical over 7 bases. This receptor was taken from a human donor who donated a stem cell graft to a child with aplastic anemia. The CDR3 region has the DNA TGTGCCAGCAGCTACGGGACAGACCTACGGGGCTACACCTTC. Protein product: CASSYGTDLRGYTF.